What follows is one T cell receptor beta chain and its context. Its antigen is as yet unknown. CDR3 size: 12 residues. The ends lost 5 bases at V and 13 bases at J; junction bases unmatched: 8. Germline CDR1 is MNHEY and CDR2 is SVGAGI. The entry originates in a study of beta chain features in type 1 diabetes. Study details: What patients shared with healthy donors was a similar profile of age, gender and cell yields. Study results and limitations: Within each of all four CD4+ subsets, Type 1 diabetes patients had TCRB CDR3s that were moderately but significantly shorter.

Sequenced material consisted of expressed TCRB transcripts (all of the isolated RNA was reverse transcribed). Only in-frame clones appear in the TCRdb table, and some are missing; sequencing was by immunoSEQ multiplex PCR. The sample consists of over 200,000 clones, approximately 11% of them appearing once. Sequenced: naive CD4+ T cells from blood. The rearrangement joins TRBV6-5 to TRBJ2-1; TRBD1 agrees at 7 bases. The TCR was taken from a young man with type 1 diabetes. In DNA form, the CDR3 reads TGTGCCAGCAGTACCCGAGGGGACAGTCAGTTCTTC. It is translated as CASSTRGDSQFF.